This T cell receptor beta chain was captured by sequencing in a study of blood T cell repertoires in COVID-19. Authors' data handling: Cell counts per sample came from amplifying reference gene primers. The method was immunoSEQ multiplex PCR; TCRdb's version includes in-frame clones alone and lacks a portion of them. V, J and clone size are those of that table, while D and trimming were read from the DNA. The data hold about 200,000 clones, with approximately 89% observed a single time. Trimming removed 3 bases at V and 2 bases at J, with 14 bases between. The CDR3 has 17 residues. Germline V gene sequence: CDR1 MNHEY, CDR2 SMNVEV (reference sequence).

The specimen was PBMCs or T cells enriched from blood (not recorded which). The receptor's source is a woman in her 30s with acute COVID-19. This rearrangement joins TRBV27 to TRBJ1-6, with D possibly TRBD1 on 5 matching bases. The chain's CDR3 is CASSLGPTSTYNSPLHF. The CDR3 DNA follows: TGTGCCAGCAGTTTGGGGCCCACGTCTACCTATAATTCACCCCTCCACTTT.